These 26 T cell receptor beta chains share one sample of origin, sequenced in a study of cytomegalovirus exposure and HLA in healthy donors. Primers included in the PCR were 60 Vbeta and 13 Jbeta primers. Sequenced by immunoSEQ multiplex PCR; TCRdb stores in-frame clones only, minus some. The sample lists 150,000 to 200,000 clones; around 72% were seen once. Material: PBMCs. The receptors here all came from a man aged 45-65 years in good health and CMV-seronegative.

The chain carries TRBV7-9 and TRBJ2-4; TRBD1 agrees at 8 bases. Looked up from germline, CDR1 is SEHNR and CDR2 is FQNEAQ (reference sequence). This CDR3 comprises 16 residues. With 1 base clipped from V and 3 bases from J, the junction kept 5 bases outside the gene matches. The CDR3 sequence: CASSLGTGFGKNIQYF. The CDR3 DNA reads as TGTGCCAGCAGCTTAGGGACAGGGTTTGGCAAAAACATTCAGTACTTC.

The CDR3 here is CASSLGQAEAFF. The CDR3 DNA reads TGTGCCAGCAGCTTAGGACAGGCTGAAGCTTTCTTT. The chain combines TRBV11-2 with TRBJ1-1, with D perhaps matching TRBD1 (6 bases). The CDR3 sequence is 12 residues long. Trimming cost V 1 base and J 6 bases, with 6 bases left between them. Germline CDR1 and CDR2: SGHAT and FQNNGV.

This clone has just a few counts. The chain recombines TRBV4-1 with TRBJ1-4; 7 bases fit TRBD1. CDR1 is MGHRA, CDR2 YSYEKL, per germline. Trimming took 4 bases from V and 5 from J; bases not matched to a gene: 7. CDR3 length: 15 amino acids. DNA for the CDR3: TGCGCCAGCAGCCTCAGACAGGGCCCAAATGAAAAACTGTTTTTT. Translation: CASSLRQGPNEKLFF.

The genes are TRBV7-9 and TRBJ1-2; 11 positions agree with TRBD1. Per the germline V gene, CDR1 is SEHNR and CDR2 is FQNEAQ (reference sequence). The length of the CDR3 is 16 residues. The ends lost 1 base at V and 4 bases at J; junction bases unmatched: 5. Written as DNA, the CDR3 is TGTGCCAGCAGCTTAGTGGCTGGGACAGGGGGCTATGGCTACACCTTC. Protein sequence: CASSLVAGTGGYGYTF.

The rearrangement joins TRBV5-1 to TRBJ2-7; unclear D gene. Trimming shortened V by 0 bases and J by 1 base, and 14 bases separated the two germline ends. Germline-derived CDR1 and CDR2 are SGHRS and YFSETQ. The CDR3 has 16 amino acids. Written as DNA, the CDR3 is TGCGCCAGCAGCTTGGGCCGCGTCGCAGGTTCCTACGAGCAGTACTTC. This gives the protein CASSLGRVAGSYEQYF.

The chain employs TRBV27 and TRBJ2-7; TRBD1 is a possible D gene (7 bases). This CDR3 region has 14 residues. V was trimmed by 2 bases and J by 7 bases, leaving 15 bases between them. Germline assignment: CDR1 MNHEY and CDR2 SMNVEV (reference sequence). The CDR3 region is CASSLRQGGEEQYF. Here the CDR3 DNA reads TGTGCCAGCAGTTTACGGCAGGGGGGAGAAGAGCAGTACTTC.

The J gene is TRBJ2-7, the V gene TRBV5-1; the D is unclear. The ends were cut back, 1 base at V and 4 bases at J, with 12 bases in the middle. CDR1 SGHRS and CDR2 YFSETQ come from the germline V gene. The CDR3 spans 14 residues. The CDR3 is CASSLLRPTYEQYF. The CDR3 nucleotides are TGCGCCAGCAGCTTGCTCCGTCCTACGTACGAGCAGTACTTC.

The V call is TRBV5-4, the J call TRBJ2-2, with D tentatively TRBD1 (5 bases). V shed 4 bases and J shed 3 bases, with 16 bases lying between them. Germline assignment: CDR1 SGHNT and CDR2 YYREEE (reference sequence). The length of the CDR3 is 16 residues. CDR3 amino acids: CASSRWQGTYTGELFF. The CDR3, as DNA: TGTGCCAGCAGCCGCTGGCAGGGCACCTACACCGGGGAGCTGTTTTTT.

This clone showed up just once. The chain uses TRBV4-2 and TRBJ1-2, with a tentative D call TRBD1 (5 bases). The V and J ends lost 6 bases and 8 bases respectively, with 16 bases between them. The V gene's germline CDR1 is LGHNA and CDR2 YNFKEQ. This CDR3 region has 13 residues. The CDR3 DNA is TGTGCCAGCAGAACCAGGGAGGTGATCGGCTACACCTTC. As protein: CASRTREVIGYTF.

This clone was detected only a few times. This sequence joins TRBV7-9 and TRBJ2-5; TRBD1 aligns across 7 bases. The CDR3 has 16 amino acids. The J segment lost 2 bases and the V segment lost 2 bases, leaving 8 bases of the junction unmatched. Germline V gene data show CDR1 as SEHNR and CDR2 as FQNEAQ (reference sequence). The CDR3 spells CASSLSGTAIQETQYF. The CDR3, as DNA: TGTGCCAGCAGCTTAAGTGGGACAGCGATTCAAGAGACCCAGTACTTC. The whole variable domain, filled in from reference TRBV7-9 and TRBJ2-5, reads DTGVSQNPRHKITKRGQNVTFRCDPISEHNRLYWYRQTLGQGPEFLTYFQNEAQLEKSRLLSDRFSAERPKGSFSTLEIQRTEQGDSAMYLCASSLSGTAIQETQYFGPGTRLLVL.

CDR3: CASSFGLGANYGYTF. The DNA of the CDR3 is TGTGCCAGCAGTTTCGGACTCGGAGCTAACTATGGCTACACCTTC. This chain connects TRBV6-6 to TRBJ1-2; D is unclear. Germline CDR1 is MNHNY and CDR2 is SVGAGI (reference sequence). V lost 4 bases to trimming and J lost 0 bases, with 12 bases between them. The CDR3 length is 15 residues.

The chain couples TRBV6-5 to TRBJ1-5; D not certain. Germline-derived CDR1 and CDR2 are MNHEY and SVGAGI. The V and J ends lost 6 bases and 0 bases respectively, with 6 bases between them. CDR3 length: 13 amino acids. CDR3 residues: CASSSFSNQPQHF. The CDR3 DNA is TGTGCCAGCAGCTCTTTTAGCAATCAGCCCCAGCATTTT.

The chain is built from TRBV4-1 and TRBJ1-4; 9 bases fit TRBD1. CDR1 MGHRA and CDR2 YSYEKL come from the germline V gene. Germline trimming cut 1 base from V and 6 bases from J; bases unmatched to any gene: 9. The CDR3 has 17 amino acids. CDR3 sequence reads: CASSQVGTGMNDEKLFF. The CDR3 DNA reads TGCGCCAGCAGCCAAGTCGGGACAGGGATGAATGATGAAAAACTGTTTTTT.

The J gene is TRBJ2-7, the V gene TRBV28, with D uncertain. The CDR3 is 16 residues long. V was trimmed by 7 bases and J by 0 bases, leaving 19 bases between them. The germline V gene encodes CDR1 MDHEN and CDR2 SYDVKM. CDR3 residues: CASTSHGAVNSYEQYF. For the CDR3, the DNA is TGTGCCAGCACCTCTCACGGAGCAGTAAACTCCTACGAGCAGTACTTC.

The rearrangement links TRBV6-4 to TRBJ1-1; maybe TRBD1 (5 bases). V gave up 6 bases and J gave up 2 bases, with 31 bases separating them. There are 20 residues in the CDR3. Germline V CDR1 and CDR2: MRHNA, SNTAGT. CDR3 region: CASRRLEQGGSGVSNTEAFF. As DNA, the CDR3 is TGTGCCAGCAGACGGTTAGAGCAGGGAGGGAGTGGGGTCAGTAACACTGAAGCTTTCTTT.

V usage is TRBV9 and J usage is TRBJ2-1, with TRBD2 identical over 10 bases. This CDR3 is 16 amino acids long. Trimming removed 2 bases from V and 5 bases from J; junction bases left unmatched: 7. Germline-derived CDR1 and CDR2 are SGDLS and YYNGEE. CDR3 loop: CASSVAGSGGHNEQFF. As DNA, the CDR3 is TGTGCCAGCAGCGTGGCGGGTAGCGGGGGGCACAATGAGCAGTTCTTC.

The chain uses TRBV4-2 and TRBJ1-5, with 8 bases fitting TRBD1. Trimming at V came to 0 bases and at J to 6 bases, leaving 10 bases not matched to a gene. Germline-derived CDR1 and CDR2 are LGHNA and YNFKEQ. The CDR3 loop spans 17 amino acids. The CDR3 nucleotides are TGTGCCAGCAGCCAAGATTTACAGGGGGGGCCGTCTCAGCCCCAGCATTTT. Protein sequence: CASSQDLQGGPSQPQHF.

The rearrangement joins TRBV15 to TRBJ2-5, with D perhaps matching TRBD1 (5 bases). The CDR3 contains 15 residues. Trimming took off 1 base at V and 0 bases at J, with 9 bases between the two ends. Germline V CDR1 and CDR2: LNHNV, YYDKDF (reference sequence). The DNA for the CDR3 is TGTGCCACCAGCAGAGCCGTGACAGACCAAGAGACCCAGTACTTC. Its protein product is CATSRAVTDQETQYF. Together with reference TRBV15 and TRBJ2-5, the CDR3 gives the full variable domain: DAMVIQNPRYQVTQFGKPVTLSCSQTLNHNVMYWYQQKSSQAPKLLFHYYDKDFNNEADTPDNFQSRRPNTSFCFLDIRSPGLGDTAMYLCATSRAVTDQETQYFGPGTRLLVL.

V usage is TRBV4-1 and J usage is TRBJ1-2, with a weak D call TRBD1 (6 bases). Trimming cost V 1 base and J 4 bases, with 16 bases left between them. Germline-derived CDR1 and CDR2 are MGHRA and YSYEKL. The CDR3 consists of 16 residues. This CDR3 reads CASSQVMGARLYGYTF. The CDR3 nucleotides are TGCGCCAGCAGCCAAGTAATGGGGGCCCGTCTCTATGGCTACACCTTC.

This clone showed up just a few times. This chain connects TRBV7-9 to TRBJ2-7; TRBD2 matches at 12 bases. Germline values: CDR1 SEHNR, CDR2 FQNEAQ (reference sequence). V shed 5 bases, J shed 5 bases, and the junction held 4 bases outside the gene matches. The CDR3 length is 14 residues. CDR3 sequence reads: CASSLTSGGDEQYF. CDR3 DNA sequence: TGTGCCAGCAGCCTGACTAGCGGGGGCGACGAGCAGTACTTC. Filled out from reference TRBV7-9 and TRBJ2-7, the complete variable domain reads DTGVSQNPRHKITKRGQNVTFRCDPISEHNRLYWYRQTLGQGPEFLTYFQNEAQLEKSRLLSDRFSAERPKGSFSTLEIQRTEQGDSAMYLCASSLTSGGDEQYFGPGTRLTVT.

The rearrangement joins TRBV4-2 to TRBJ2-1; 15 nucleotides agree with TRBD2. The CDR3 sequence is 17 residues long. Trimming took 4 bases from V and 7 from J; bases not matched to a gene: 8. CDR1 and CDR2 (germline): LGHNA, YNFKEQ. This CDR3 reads CASSPGTSGGQRNEQFF. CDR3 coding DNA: TGTGCCAGCAGCCCCGGGACTAGCGGGGGGCAGAGGAATGAGCAGTTCTTC.

As DNA, the CDR3 is TGTGCCAGCAGCATCTTACAGGGGTATAGCAATCAGCCCCAGCATTTT. Translated: CASSILQGYSNQPQHF. V gene TRBV28 combines with J gene TRBJ1-5; 7 bases map to TRBD1. Germline V lookup: CDR1 MDHEN, CDR2 SYDVKM. With 6 bases clipped from V and 0 bases from J, the junction kept 8 bases outside the gene matches. The CDR3 covers 16 residues.

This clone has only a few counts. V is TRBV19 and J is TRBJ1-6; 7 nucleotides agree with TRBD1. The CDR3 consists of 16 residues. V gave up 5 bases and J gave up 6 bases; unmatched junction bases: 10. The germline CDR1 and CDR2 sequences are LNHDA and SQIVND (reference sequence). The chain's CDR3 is CASSPLTGQLNSPLHF. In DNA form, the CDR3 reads TGTGCCAGTAGTCCCTTGACAGGGCAGCTTAATTCACCCCTCCACTTT.

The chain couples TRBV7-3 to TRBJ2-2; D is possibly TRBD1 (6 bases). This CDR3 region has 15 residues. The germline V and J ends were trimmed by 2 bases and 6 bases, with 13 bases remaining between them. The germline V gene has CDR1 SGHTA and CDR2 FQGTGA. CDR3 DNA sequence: TGTGCCAGCAGCTTACAGGGGCAAAACGCCGGGGAGCTGTTTTTT. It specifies CASSLQGQNAGELFF.

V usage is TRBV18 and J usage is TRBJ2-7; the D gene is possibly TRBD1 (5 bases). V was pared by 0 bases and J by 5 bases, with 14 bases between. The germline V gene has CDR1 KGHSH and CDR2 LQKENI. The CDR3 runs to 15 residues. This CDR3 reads CASSPPSGMVHEQYF. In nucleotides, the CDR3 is TGTGCCAGCTCACCACCGTCAGGGATGGTCCACGAGCAGTACTTC.

The CDR3 is CASRPSGVSTDTQYF. The CDR3 DNA reads TGCGCCAGCAGGCCTAGCGGGGTTAGCACAGATACGCAGTATTTT. The chain recombines TRBV10-2 with TRBJ2-3; 9 bases agree with TRBD2. CDR3 length: 15 residues. Germline lookup yields CDR1 WSHSY and CDR2 SAAADI. The V gene end was trimmed by 6 bases and the J gene end by 0 bases; junction bases not matched to a gene: 4.